The rows below give T cell receptor beta chains drawn from one sample of a study of blood T cell repertoires in COVID-19. Produced via immunoSEQ multiplex PCR; TCRdb's table is partial and in-frame only. The data show roughly 200,000 clones, with around 80% seen just once and 6.9% held by the top ten. Sequencing used peripheral blood. The receptor set was obtained from a man between 60 and 70 years old with acute or convalescent COVID-19. The CDR3 runs from the conserved cysteine through the conserved F or W. The order of the fields is D gene, V gene, clone size, J gene, CDR3 protein, CDR3 DNA. A D gene is named only where the DNA matches it firmly. Expanded clones get a size class; other rows say once, few or many, or leave the size out.

>TRBD1|TRBV7-9|NA|TRBJ1-1
CASSLDRGMNTEAFF
TGTGCCAGCAGCTTAGACAGGGGGATGAACACTGAAGCTTTCTTT
>TRBD1|TRBV6-5|NA|TRBJ1-1
CASSYSSGGALAEAFF
TGTGCCAGCAGTTACTCATCAGGGGGCGCCTTGGCTGAAGCTTTCTTT
>NA|TRBV5-8|NA|TRBJ1-1
CASSLGGGRSTEAFF
TGTGCCAGCAGCTTGGGAGGGGGAAGGAGTACTGAAGCTTTCTTT
>NA|TRBV7-2|once|TRBJ2-1
CASSLASGGLNEQFF
TGTGCCAGCAGCTTAGCTTCGGGGGGCCTCAATGAGCAGTTCTTC
>TRBD1|TRBV9|few|TRBJ1-2
CASSSYRGTGGPPDGYTF
TGTGCCAGCAGCTCGTATAGGGGGACAGGGGGCCCGCCCGATGGCTACACCTTC
>TRBD1|TRBV3-1/TRBV3-2|once|TRBJ1-5
CASSGGQGRQPQHF
TGTGCCAGCAGCGGCGGACAGGGGCGCCAGCCCCAGCATTTT
>TRBD1|TRBV20-1|NA|TRBJ2-3
CSARFQGAFYF
TGCAGTGCTAGGTTTCAGGGGGCATTCTATTTT
>NA|TRBV20-1|NA|TRBJ1-1
CSAGGGESGTEAFF
TGCAGTGCTGGTGGGGGGGAGAGCGGCACTGAAGCTTTCTTT
>NA|TRBV7-9|NA|TRBJ1-1
CASRRGNTEAFF
TGTGCCAGCAGACGAGGGAACACTGAAGCTTTCTTT
>TRBD1|TRBV11-1|NA|TRBJ2-5
CASSFRDRGQETQYF
TGTGCCAGCAGCTTCCGGGACAGGGGGCAGGAGACCCAGTACTTC
>TRBD1|TRBV6-5|NA|TRBJ1-5
CASRGQGVSNQPQHF
TGTGCCAGCAGGGGACAGGGGGTCAGCAATCAGCCCCAGCATTTT
>TRBD2|TRBV15|NA|TRBJ2-7
CATSSSGKDEQYF
TGTGCCACCAGCAGTAGCGGGAAGGACGAGCAGTACTTC
>TRBD2|TRBV15|few|TRBJ2-5
CATSSWTSQSQETQYF
TGTGCCACCAGCAGCTGGACTAGCCAGTCCCAAGAGACCCAGTACTTC
>NA|TRBV12-3/TRBV12-4|once|TRBJ2-5
CASRPRGQETQYF
TGTGCCAGCAGGCCTAGGGGCCAAGAGACCCAGTACTTC
>NA|TRBV4-2|few|TRBJ2-7
CASSQARRHEQYF
TGTGCCAGCAGCCAAGCTCGCAGGCACGAGCAGTACTTC
>TRBD1|TRBV6-1|once|TRBJ2-6
CASSETWGTELSGANVLTF
TGTGCCAGCAGTGAAACGTGGGGGACAGAGCTCTCTGGGGCCAACGTCCTGACTTTC
>TRBD1|TRBV19|NA|TRBJ2-7
CASSPTPRTGSSYEQYF
TGTGCCAGTAGTCCGACCCCTCGGACAGGGAGCTCCTACGAGCAGTACTTC
>TRBD1|TRBV7-3|NA|TRBJ2-3
CASSPGGSDTQYF
TGTGCCAGCAGCCCAGGGGGCTCAGATACGCAGTATTTT
>NA|TRBV11-2|NA|TRBJ2-1
CASSLLGGLGEQFF
TGTGCCAGCAGCTTACTGGGGGGGCTTGGTGAGCAGTTCTTC
>TRBD2|TRBV24-1|NA|TRBJ2-1
CATSDLRGGSGEQFF
TGTGCCACCAGTGATTTGAGGGGAGGGAGCGGTGAGCAGTTCTTC
>NA|TRBV4-2|NA|TRBJ2-1
CASSQAETREYEQFF
TGTGCCAGCAGCCAAGCCGAGACTAGAGAGTATGAGCAGTTCTTC
>NA|TRBV6-2/TRBV6-3|few|TRBJ1-5
CASSPYGERGQPQHF
TGTGCCAGCAGTCCATACGGGGAGCGGGGTCAGCCCCAGCATTTT